This T cell receptor (beta chain) came from a study of shared clonotypes between healthy human individuals. Study observations and caveats: Sharing across four donors was seen in 4% to 6.5% of naive CD4 clonotypes.

To note about this clone: Its cognate antigen is unknown.

This table comes from immunoSEQ multiplex PCR, and its TCRdb copy is limited to in-frame clones, with some not included. Found here are fewer than 2.5 million clones, more than 85% of them singletons; the top ten hold around 0.4%. V was cut by 1 base and J by 3 bases, with 8 bases left in between. The germline CDR1 and CDR2 sequences are SGHTS and YDEGEE. The CDR3 contains 14 residues. The sequence came from a man younger than 35 in good health. Some clones in this sample may be carry-over from other donors' samples. Sample: naive CD4+ T cells from PBMCs. Documented subset: CD45RA+ positively selected. The rearrangement links TRBV5-8 to TRBJ1-5; D ambiguous. For the CDR3, the DNA is TGTGCCAGCAGCTTGCGACGGTCCAATCAGCCCCAGCATTTT. Protein product: CASSLRRSNQPQHF.